The 11 T cell receptor beta chains below all came from one sample that was sequenced in a study of regulatory T cells in long-lasting Graves disease. Time point given: newly diagnosed GD, antithyroid drugs for less than 3 months. RNA extracted from PBMCs served as the sequencing template. Libraries of TCR beta came from iRepertoire HTBI primers plus Arm-PCR of CDR3 regions. One entry per CDR3 protein results from TCRdb running MiXCR on the multiplex PCR reads. This table has about 320,000 distinct CDR3 sequences, 15% to 20% appearing once. The specimen comprised peripheral blood mononuclear cells (PBMCs), sampled at new diagnosis, from a patient treated with antithyroid drugs. All receptors come from a female donor with Graves disease.

This clonotype was recorded at least ten times. The V call is TRBV11-3, the J call TRBJ1-1; possibly TRBD1 for D (5 bases). The CDR3 is made up of 16 amino acids. The germline V gene encodes CDR1 SGHNT and CDR2 YENEEA. V lost 4 bases, J lost 3 bases, and 18 bases lay in between. The CDR3 DNA sequence: TGTGCCAGCAGCTACCCTGGAGGGGAGTCGGACACTGAAGCTTTCTTT. Its protein is CASSYPGGESDTEAFF. The full variable domain, in which reference TRBV11-3 and TRBJ1-1 provide the parts outside the CDR3, is EAGVVQSPRYKIIEKKQPVAFWCNPISGHNTLYWYLQNLGQGPELLIRYENEEAVDDSQLPKDRFSAERLKGVDSTLKIQPAELGDSAVYLCASSYPGGESDTEAFFGQGTRLTVV.

This rearrangement joins TRBV20-1 to TRBJ2-5; TRBD2 matches 12 bases. The end of the DNA is better explained by TRBJ2-1, so the J call may be wrong. Germline lookup yields CDR1 DFQATT and CDR2 SNEGSKA (reference sequence). This CDR3 is built from 15 residues. For the CDR3, the DNA is TGCAGTGCTAGCCCCGGGACTAGCGGGTCCAATGAGCAGTTCTTC. Translating gives CSASPGTSGSNEQFF.

This clonotype was observed a handful of times. This chain links TRBV20-1 with TRBJ1-1; D possibly corresponds to TRBD1 (5 bases). The V gene lost 1 base and the J gene lost 4 bases, with 10 bases spanning the gap. The CDR3 contains 13 residues. Germline V lookup: CDR1 DFQATT, CDR2 SNEGSKA (reference sequence). The DNA for the CDR3 is TGCAGTGCTAGAGTGGGGGAGGGCACTGAAGCTTTCTTT. It translates to CSARVGEGTEAFF.

In its sample, this clonotype was seen many times. This chain's CDR3 is CSAIGLAGRTDTQYF. CDR3 coding DNA: TGCAGTGCTATTGGACTAGCGGGTCGCACAGATACGCAGTATTTT. The chain has TRBV20-1 and TRBJ2-3; the match to TRBD2 covers 11 bases. The trim removed 4 bases at V and 1 base at J, leaving 4 bases unmatched. Germline CDR1 and CDR2: DFQATT and SNEGSKA (reference sequence). This CDR3 contains 15 residues.

This clonotype was picked up many times. The V gene is TRBV28, the J gene TRBJ1-1, with D unresolved. CDR3 length equals 16 residues. V lost 5 bases to trimming and J lost 1 base, with 17 bases between them. Per the germline V gene, CDR1 is MDHEN and CDR2 is SYDVKM. The CDR3: CASSAYSNRRNTEAFF. CDR3 nucleotides: TGTGCCAGCAGTGCCTATTCCAACAGAAGGAACACTGAAGCTTTCTTT.

This clonotype was counted ten times or more. The chain links TRBV28 to TRBJ1-5, with TRBD1 matching 7 bases. This CDR3 spans 16 amino acids. Per germline, CDR1 MDHEN and CDR2 SYDVKM. Germline trimming cut 4 bases from V and 6 bases from J; bases unmatched to any gene: 12. The CDR3 sequence: CASSWGSRGSSQPQHF. The CDR3 region has the DNA TGTGCCAGCAGTTGGGGATCCAGGGGGTCCAGTCAGCCCCAGCATTTT.

Many counts were recorded for this clonotype. This chain uses TRBV11-2 with TRBJ1-2; D uncertain. Germline CDR1 is SGHAT and CDR2 is FQNNGV. V lost 6 bases and J 4 bases, leaving 9 bases between the germline ends. This CDR3 contains 12 residues. CDR3 region: CASSSGSYGYTF. The CDR3 nucleotides read TGTGCCAGCAGTTCGGGGAGCTATGGCTACACCTTC. The entire variable domain, with the rest obtained from reference TRBV11-2 and TRBJ1-2, is as follows: EAGVAQSPRYKIIEKRQSVAFWCNPISGHATLYWYQQILGQGPKLLIQFQNNGVVDDSQLPKDRFSAERLKGVDSTLKIQPAKLEDSAVYLCASSSGSYGYTFGSGTRLTVV.

This clonotype was recorded many times. V gene TRBV29-1 combines with J gene TRBJ2-3; TRBD2 matches at 14 bases. Germline V gene lookup returns CDR1 SQVTM and CDR2 ANQGSEA. The J segment lost 1 base and the V segment lost 7 bases, leaving 13 bases of the junction unmatched. This CDR3 contains 18 residues. The CDR3 DNA reads as TGCAGCGGCGAGCCGGGACTAGCGGGAGTGGGGGGCACAGATACGCAGTATTTT. It yields the protein CSGEPGLAGVGGTDTQYF.

This chain connects TRBV11-2 to TRBJ1-5; a possible D gene is TRBD1 (5 bases). Per the germline V gene, CDR1 is SGHAT and CDR2 is FQNNGV. Between the trimmed V and J ends, which lost 7 bases and 2 bases, there was a span of 15 bases. The CDR3 has 15 residues. The CDR3, as DNA: TGTGCCAGCACCCCCGAGGGCAGGGGCAATCAGCCCCAGCATTTT. It codes for CASTPEGRGNQPQHF. The entire variable domain, with the rest obtained from reference TRBV11-2 and TRBJ1-5, is as follows: EAGVAQSPRYKIIEKRQSVAFWCNPISGHATLYWYQQILGQGPKLLIQFQNNGVVDDSQLPKDRFSAERLKGVDSTLKIQPAKLEDSAVYLCASTPEGRGNQPQHFGDGTRLSIL.

The sample holds a few counts of this clonotype. J is TRBJ2-6 and V is TRBV12-3 or TRBV12-4; D possibly uses TRBD1 or TRBD2 (5 bases each). V was pared by 5 bases and J by 0 bases, with 11 bases between. CDR3 size: 16 residues. The CDR3 here is CASSEGPFSGANVLTF. CDR3 DNA sequence: TGTGCCAGCAGTGAGGGACCGTTCTCTGGGGCCAACGTCCTGACTTTC.

This clonotype was seen ten or more times. The chain recombines TRBV18 with TRBJ2-7, with TRBD1 as a possible D gene (6 bases). Germline values: CDR1 KGHSH, CDR2 LQKENI. CDR3 length: 16 residues. The V gene lost 2 bases and the J gene lost 2 bases, with 16 bases spanning the gap. The CDR3 loop is CASSPNPVHRAYEQYF. CDR3 sequence (DNA): TGTGCCAGCTCACCAAACCCAGTGCACAGGGCCTACGAGCAGTACTTC.